Listed below are T cell receptor beta chains from one sample, sequenced in a study of blood T cell repertoires in COVID-19. The table came from immunoSEQ multiplex PCR; TCRdb's copy has only in-frame clones and leaves some out. The sample has about 27,000 clones; roughly 91% are singletons. Sequenced material: peripheral blood. The source of these receptors is a man in his 70s with active COVID-19. Both conserved end residues are part of each CDR3. A D gene is named only where the DNA matches it firmly. Some rows have no size entry. The others give once, few or many, or a class for an expanded clone.

size: once; V: TRBV7-2; J: TRBJ1-2; length: 14; D: -; DNA: TGTGCCAGCAGCCGGGATAGGAGCTTCTATGGCTACACCTTC; CDR3: CASSRDRSFYGYTF
size: -; V: TRBV2; J: TRBJ1-4; length: 16; D: TRBD1; DNA: TGTGCCAGCAGTGAATCCTGGACAGGGGGTAATGAAAAACTGTTTTTT; CDR3: CASSESWTGGNEKLFF
size: -; V: TRBV7-9; J: TRBJ2-2; length: 14; D: -; DNA: TGTGCCAGCAGCTTGCAGGTTAGGACCGGGGAGCTGTTTTTT; CDR3: CASSLQVRTGELFF
size: -; V: TRBV20-1; J: TRBJ1-4; length: 11; D: -; DNA: TGCAGTGCTAAAAGGGGGGAAAAACTGTTTTTT; CDR3: CSAKRGEKLFF
size: -; V: TRBV5-4; J: TRBJ2-2; length: 15; D: TRBD2; DNA: TGTGCCAGCAGCAGGGAGGGCGGGGGTCCCGGGGAGCTGTTTTTT; CDR3: CASSREGGGPGELFF
size: -; V: TRBV25-1; J: TRBJ2-2; length: 14; D: -; DNA: TGTGCCAGCAGTCGCAGGGCCAACACCGGGGAGCTGTTTTTT; CDR3: CASSRRANTGELFF
size: -; V: TRBV6-2/TRBV6-3; J: TRBJ2-1; length: 15; D: TRBD2; DNA: TGTGCCAGCAGTTTCCGACTAGCGGGGAACAATGAGCAGTTCTTC; CDR3: CASSFRLAGNNEQFF
size: -; V: TRBV18; J: TRBJ1-5; length: 14; D: -; DNA: TGTGCCAGCTCCCTCAGGGGCGGTAATCAGCCCCAGCATTTT; CDR3: CASSLRGGNQPQHF
size: -; V: TRBV5-4; J: TRBJ2-5; length: 15; D: TRBD2; DNA: TGTGCCAGCAGCTTGGCCCTAGCGGGGGGCGAGACCCAGTACTTC; CDR3: CASSLALAGGETQYF
size: -; V: TRBV7-6; J: TRBJ2-7; length: 13; D: TRBD1; DNA: TGTGCCAGCAGCTTAGGTACAGGGGGCGAGCAGTACTTC; CDR3: CASSLGTGGEQYF
size: -; V: TRBV4-1; J: TRBJ2-5; length: 15; D: -; DNA: TGCGCCAGCAGCCAAGAGGCGGCCGGGTCAGAGACCCAGTACTTC; CDR3: CASSQEAAGSETQYF
size: -; V: TRBV2; J: TRBJ2-4; length: 14; D: -; DNA: TGTGCCAGCAGTGACAGGGAAGCCAAAAACATTCAGTACTTC; CDR3: CASSDREAKNIQYF
size: -; V: TRBV21-1; J: TRBJ1-1; length: 15; D: -; DNA: TGTGCCAGCAGCAAAGCGACGGGTTCGAACACTGAAGCTTTCTTT; CDR3: CASSKATGSNTEAFF
size: -; V: TRBV9; J: TRBJ2-5; length: 15; D: -; DNA: TGTGCCAGCAGCTCCTACCCTCAGGGGGGAGAGACCCAGTACTTC; CDR3: CASSSYPQGGETQYF
size: -; V: TRBV28; J: TRBJ2-2; length: 14; D: -; DNA: TGTGCCAGCAGTTCCACGACAGGATCCGGGGAGCTGTTTTTT; CDR3: CASSSTTGSGELFF
size: -; V: TRBV5-4; J: TRBJ2-5; length: 14; D: TRBD2; DNA: TGTGCCAGCAGCCCCCGACTAGCGGTTGAGACCCAGTACTTC; CDR3: CASSPRLAVETQYF
size: -; V: TRBV10-3; J: TRBJ2-3; length: 12; D: -; DNA: TGTGCCATCAGTGAGAATATGGATACGCAGTATTTT; CDR3: CAISENMDTQYF
size: -; V: TRBV18; J: TRBJ1-5; length: 16; D: -; DNA: TGTGCCAGCTCACGAACGGAGGGGTCGGGCAATCAGCCCCAGCATTTT; CDR3: CASSRTEGSGNQPQHF
size: -; V: TRBV4-2; J: TRBJ1-5; length: 15; D: -; DNA: TGTGCCAGCAGCCAAGAAGGTCCGGGTAGTCAGCCCCAGCATTTT; CDR3: CASSQEGPGSQPQHF
size: -; V: TRBV7-9; J: TRBJ2-3; length: 16; D: -; DNA: TGTGCCAGCATTGTGGACTCTTTATCGGGCACAGATACGCAGTATTTT; CDR3: CASIVDSLSGTDTQYF
size: -; V: TRBV29-1; J: TRBJ1-2; length: 12; D: -; DNA: TGCAGCGTTGAAGATGGAGGGTATGGCTACACCTTC; CDR3: CSVEDGGYGYTF
size: -; V: TRBV29-1; J: TRBJ2-3; length: 14; D: TRBD2; DNA: TGCAGCGTTGAAACATCTAGCGGTACAGATACGCAGTATTTT; CDR3: CSVETSSGTDTQYF
size: -; V: TRBV6-2/TRBV6-3; J: TRBJ1-1; length: 15; D: -; DNA: TGTGCCAGCAGTTACCCAACTGTCAGGGAAGGTGAAGCTTTCTTT; CDR3: CASSYPTVREGEAFF
size: -; V: TRBV4-3; J: TRBJ2-7; length: 13; D: -; DNA: TGCGCCAGCAGCCAAGATCCCAGGGCCGAACAGTACTTC; CDR3: CASSQDPRAEQYF
size: -; V: TRBV11-2; J: TRBJ2-3; length: 12; D: -; DNA: TGTGCCAGCAGCCGCAGGGAAGATACGCAGTATTTT; CDR3: CASSRREDTQYF
size: -; V: TRBV6-5; J: TRBJ1-2; length: 14; D: -; DNA: TGTGCCAGCAGGCAATACTTGGGGCAATATGGCTACACCTTC; CDR3: CASRQYLGQYGYTF
size: -; V: TRBV5-1; J: TRBJ1-4; length: 15; D: TRBD1; DNA: TGCGCCAGCAGCTTGATGGGACAGTCTAATGAAAAACTGTTTTTT; CDR3: CASSLMGQSNEKLFF
size: -; V: TRBV18; J: TRBJ2-7; length: 13; D: TRBD1; DNA: TGTGCCAGCTCACAGACAGGGGGGTACGAGCAGTACTTC; CDR3: CASSQTGGYEQYF
size: -; V: TRBV6-5; J: TRBJ2-2; length: 14; D: -; DNA: TGTGCCAGCAGTTCCGGGGGGCGGAACGGGGAGCTGTTTTTT; CDR3: CASSSGGRNGELFF
size: once; V: TRBV6-6; J: TRBJ2-1; length: 15; D: TRBD1; DNA: TGTGCCAGCAGTTCCGCGAGGACAGGGCAGAATGAGCAGTTCTTC; CDR3: CASSSARTGQNEQFF
size: -; V: TRBV5-1; J: TRBJ2-7; length: 12; D: TRBD1; DNA: TGCGCCAGCAGCTTGGAGGACAGGGAGGAGTACTTC; CDR3: CASSLEDREEYF
size: once; V: TRBV19; J: TRBJ1-5; length: 15; D: -; DNA: TGTGCCAGTAGACGGGAGGGGGATAGCAATCAGCCCCAGCATTTT; CDR3: CASRREGDSNQPQHF
size: -; V: TRBV5-1; J: TRBJ2-7; length: 15; D: TRBD2; DNA: TGCGCCAGCAGCTCTAGCGGGGGTGGGGCCTACGAGCAGTACTTC; CDR3: CASSSSGGGAYEQYF
size: -; V: TRBV5-4; J: TRBJ2-2; length: 16; D: TRBD2; DNA: TGTGCCAGCAGCGCGGGACTAGCGGGGCGGACCGGGGAGCTGTTTTTT; CDR3: CASSAGLAGRTGELFF
size: -; V: TRBV10-1; J: TRBJ1-1; length: 14; D: -; DNA: TGCGCCAGCAGTGCCGTGCGGAAGAACACTGAAGCTTTCTTT; CDR3: CASSAVRKNTEAFF
size: -; V: TRBV15; J: TRBJ2-7; length: 14; D: TRBD1; DNA: TGTGCCACCAGCAGGGGGGACAGCGCCTACGAGCAGTACTTC; CDR3: CATSRGDSAYEQYF
size: -; V: TRBV20-1; J: TRBJ1-6; length: 14; D: -; DNA: TGCAGTGCTAGTTCGGTCTCCACTAATTCACCCCTCCACTTT; CDR3: CSASSVSTNSPLHF
size: -; V: TRBV6-5; J: TRBJ1-1; length: 14; D: -; DNA: TGTGCCAGCAGTTTCGAGGAGCTGAACACTGAAGCTTTCTTT; CDR3: CASSFEELNTEAFF
size: -; V: TRBV5-1; J: TRBJ1-4; length: 15; D: -; DNA: TGCGCCAGCAGCGTAACGGGACAAACGAATGAAAAACTGTTTTTT; CDR3: CASSVTGQTNEKLFF
size: -; V: TRBV28; J: TRBJ1-5; length: 15; D: -; DNA: TGTGCCAGCAGTGGGGACCCGAGGGGGAATCAGCCCCAGCATTTT; CDR3: CASSGDPRGNQPQHF
size: -; V: TRBV5-1; J: TRBJ2-1; length: 15; D: -; DNA: TGCGCCAGCAGCTTACCCGGGACACCCTACAATGAGCAGTTCTTC; CDR3: CASSLPGTPYNEQFF
size: -; V: TRBV2; J: TRBJ2-3; length: 14; D: TRBD2; DNA: TGTGCCAGCAAACTAGCGGGGAGCACAGATACGCAGTATTTT; CDR3: CASKLAGSTDTQYF
size: -; V: TRBV2; J: TRBJ2-1; length: 14; D: -; DNA: TGTGCCAGCAGTGAAGACAGGGTGGGGAATGAGCAGTTCTTC; CDR3: CASSEDRVGNEQFF
size: -; V: TRBV11-3; J: TRBJ2-7; length: 16; D: -; DNA: TGTGCCAGCAGCTTAGATTTGAGGGCCGGGAATTACGAGCAGTACTTC; CDR3: CASSLDLRAGNYEQYF
size: -; V: TRBV5-6; J: TRBJ2-4; length: 15; D: TRBD1; DNA: TGTGCCAGCAGCGAGACAGGGATTGCCAAAAACATTCAGTACTTC; CDR3: CASSETGIAKNIQYF
size: -; V: TRBV7-8; J: TRBJ1-5; length: 15; D: TRBD1; DNA: TGTGCCAGCAGCTACGAAGACAGGGGGGCTCAGCCCCAGCATTTT; CDR3: CASSYEDRGAQPQHF
size: -; V: TRBV5-4; J: TRBJ1-4; length: 14; D: TRBD1; DNA: TGTGCCAGCAGCTTGGACAGGGGCGATGAAAAACTGTTTTTT; CDR3: CASSLDRGDEKLFF
size: few; V: TRBV30; J: TRBJ1-1; length: 15; D: TRBD1; DNA: TGTGCCTGGAGTGGCCTGGACAGGAGAAACACTGAAGCTTTCTTT; CDR3: CAWSGLDRRNTEAFF
size: -; V: TRBV27; J: TRBJ2-1; length: 16; D: -; DNA: TGTGCCAGCAGTTTATCGTGGCGGGGATCGGGCAATGAGCAGTTCTTC; CDR3: CASSLSWRGSGNEQFF
size: -; V: TRBV5-8; J: TRBJ2-5; length: 13; D: -; DNA: TGTGCCAGCAGGTCCACAGGGTTTGAGACCCAGTACTTC; CDR3: CASRSTGFETQYF
size: -; V: TRBV10-3; J: TRBJ1-2; length: 11; D: -; DNA: TGTGCCATGGGAGATAGCTATGGCTACACCTTC; CDR3: CAMGDSYGYTF
size: -; V: TRBV6-2/TRBV6-3; J: TRBJ1-1; length: 15; D: -; DNA: TGTGCCAGCAGTTACACTAGGACCGCTAACACTGAAGCTTTCTTT; CDR3: CASSYTRTANTEAFF
size: -; V: TRBV19; J: TRBJ1-5; length: 17; D: TRBD1; DNA: TGTGCCAGTAGATCACGCGGGACAGCGGATAGCAATCAGCCCCAGCATTTT; CDR3: CASRSRGTADSNQPQHF
size: -; V: TRBV5-1; J: TRBJ2-7; length: 15; D: TRBD1; DNA: TGCGCCAGCAGCCAGGGACAGACAGGGTCCTACGAGCAGTACTTC; CDR3: CASSQGQTGSYEQYF
size: few; V: TRBV7-9; J: TRBJ2-7; length: 13; D: -; DNA: TGTGCCAGCAGCTCCGACAGGTCCGACGAGCAGTACTTC; CDR3: CASSSDRSDEQYF
size: -; V: TRBV6-2/TRBV6-3; J: TRBJ1-5; length: 15; D: TRBD1; DNA: TGTGCCAGCAGTTACGACAGGGTTAGCCGCCAGCCCCAGCATTTT; CDR3: CASSYDRVSRQPQHF
size: -; V: TRBV19; J: TRBJ2-6; length: 18; D: -; DNA: TGTGCCAGTAGTATTAGGACACTAACCGGCTCTGGGGCCAACGTCCTGACTTTC; CDR3: CASSIRTLTGSGANVLTF
size: few; V: TRBV3-1/TRBV3-2; J: TRBJ2-5; length: 16; D: TRBD1; DNA: TGTGCCAGCAGCCCCCTACCGGGACAGAACCAAGAGACCCAGTACTTC; CDR3: CASSPLPGQNQETQYF
size: -; V: TRBV7-2; J: TRBJ2-4; length: 13; D: -; DNA: TGTGCCAGTTCACCGGGACAAAGGGGCATTCAGTACTTC; CDR3: CASSPGQRGIQYF